The 8 T cell receptor beta chains below come from one sample, sequenced in a study of blood T cell repertoires in COVID-19. Sequenced by immunoSEQ multiplex PCR; TCRdb stores in-frame clones only, minus some. Found here are about 270,000 clones, about 89% of them singletons; the top ten hold over 2.5%. The sample was PBMCs or T cells enriched from blood (not recorded which). The receptors shown here come from a woman aged 18-29 years who had recovered from COVID-19.

The chain recombines TRBV7-6 with TRBJ2-7; no firm D call. Germline lookup yields CDR1 SGHVS and CDR2 FNYEAQ. This CDR3 spans 15 amino acids. V was pared by 0 bases and J by 4 bases, with 13 bases between. The CDR3 region is CASSLAAPWSYEQYF. DNA of the CDR3: TGTGCCAGCAGCTTAGCGGCCCCCTGGTCGTACGAGCAGTACTTC.

This clone was seen once. This chain uses TRBV7-2 with TRBJ2-1; 12 bases are shared with TRBD2. In germline, CDR1 is SGHTA, CDR2 FQGNSA. Germline trimming cut 5 bases from V and 7 bases from J; bases unmatched to any gene: 6. This CDR3 contains 15 residues. CDR3 DNA sequence: TGTGCCAGCAGCACCGGACTAGCGGGATATAATGAGCAGTTCTTC. This codes for CASSTGLAGYNEQFF.

The V and J genes are TRBV28 and TRBJ1-2; D might be TRBD1 (5 bases). Per the germline V gene, CDR1 is MDHEN and CDR2 is SYDVKM. The CDR3 loop spans 12 amino acids. Trimming removed 6 bases from V and 8 bases from J, with 13 bases in between. The CDR3 reads CASSPGVSGYTF. CDR3 coding DNA: TGTGCCAGCAGCCCGGGGGTCTCCGGCTACACCTTC.

The rearrangement uses TRBV10-3 and TRBJ2-5, with a possible D match to TRBD1 (5 bases). From germline, CDR1 is ENHRY and CDR2 SYGVKD. This CDR3 spans 13 amino acids. Trimming took off 3 bases at V and 5 bases at J, with 10 bases between the two ends. The CDR3 region is CAISDGQGETQYF. CDR3 nucleotides: TGTGCCATCAGTGACGGGCAGGGTGAGACCCAGTACTTC.

The gene calls are TRBV15 and TRBJ1-1; TRBD1 agrees at 10 bases. The CDR3 runs 17 residues. V shed 0 bases and J 2 bases; nucleotides not matched to a gene: 6. The V gene's germline CDR1 is LNHNV and CDR2 YYDKDF (reference sequence). In nucleotides, the CDR3 is TGTGCCACCAGCAGAGAGCATAGGGACAGGGGTAACACTGAAGCTTTCTTT. Amino acids: CATSREHRDRGNTEAFF.

The CDR3: CASSYQPGLPYGYTF. In DNA, the CDR3 is TGTGCCAGCAGTTACCAGCCGGGACTCCCCTATGGCTACACCTTC. V gene TRBV6-5 combines with J gene TRBJ1-2; D is perhaps TRBD1 (5 bases). Germline-derived CDR1 and CDR2 are MNHEY and SVGAGI. V lost 2 bases and J lost 4, with 14 bases in between. This CDR3 contains 15 residues.

The table lists this clone with a count of one. The chain is built from TRBV6-4 and TRBJ1-1, with a possible D match to TRBD1 (6 bases). The ends were cut back, 6 bases at V and 1 base at J, with 9 bases in the middle. Germline lookup yields CDR1 MRHNA and CDR2 SNTAGT. CDR3 length: 13 residues. The CDR3, as DNA: TGTGCCAGCAGCCGACAGGAGAACACTGAAGCTTTCTTT. This translates into CASSRQENTEAFF.

In its sample, this clone was seen once. The chain links TRBV6-5 to TRBJ1-2; 8 bases match TRBD1. The CDR3 consists of 14 residues. Germline loops: CDR1 MNHEY, CDR2 SVGAGI. Trimming cost V 7 bases and J 4 bases; bases outside gene matches: 8. CDR3 coding DNA: TGTGCCAGCAAAAGTCAGGGGGCTGGCTATGGCTACACCTTC. This translates into CASKSQGAGYGYTF.